The 22 T cell receptor beta chains in this list originate from one sample, sequenced in a study of blood T cell repertoires in COVID-19. Using immunoSEQ multiplex PCR, the repertoire was profiled, and TCRdb retains in-frame clones only, with some absent. This table has about 200,000 clones, 75% to 90% appearing once. The specimen sequenced was peripheral blood. These receptor sequences come from a man in his thirties or forties who had recovered from COVID-19.

V usage is TRBV7-2 and J usage is TRBJ1-2, with D perhaps TRBD1 (5 bases). Trimming took 5 bases from V and 0 from J, leaving 10 bases between them. The CDR3 sequence is 14 residues long. CDR1 is SGHTA, CDR2 FQGNSA, per germline. CDR3 DNA: TGTGCCAGCAGCCCAGAGGACACTAACTATGGCTACACCTTC. As protein: CASSPEDTNYGYTF.

The chain carries TRBV3-1 (or the pseudogene TRBV3-2) and TRBJ1-6, with a weak D call TRBD1 (6 bases). Trimming pared 1 base from V and 7 bases from J, leaving 17 bases between. CDR1 is LGHDT, CDR2 YNNKEL, per germline (reference sequence). The CDR3 has 17 amino acids. CDR3 residues: CASSQVGAGSGNSPLHF. The CDR3 DNA follows: TGTGCCAGCAGCCAAGTGGGGGCTGGTTCGGGGAATTCACCCCTCCACTTT.

The chain uses TRBV14 and TRBJ1-4, with 9 bases matching TRBD1. J was trimmed by 9 bases and V by 8 bases; bases with no gene match: 10. From germline, CDR1 is SGHDN and CDR2 FVKESK. This CDR3 spans 14 amino acids. For the CDR3, the DNA is TGTGCCAGCTCAAGGGGACAGGGAGGTCAAAAACTGTTTTTT. It is translated as CASSRGQGGQKLFF.

The rearrangement joins TRBV9 to TRBJ1-4; no reliable D call. V was pared by 0 bases and J by 3 bases, with 6 bases between. Germline V lookup: CDR1 SGDLS, CDR2 YYNGEE. The CDR3 contains 14 residues. CDR3 sequence: CASSVGAANEKLFF. The CDR3 bases are TGTGCCAGCAGCGTAGGAGCCGCTAATGAAAAACTGTTTTTT.

This chain joins TRBV4-1 and TRBJ1-1, with D possibly matching TRBD1 (5 bases). The CDR3 runs 14 residues. Trimming removed 1 base from V and 4 bases from J, with 10 bases in between. Germline V gives CDR1 MGHRA, CDR2 YSYEKL. CDR3 DNA: TGCGCCAGCAGCCAAGTGGGGGGGGGCACTGAAGCTTTCTTT. Translating it yields CASSQVGGGTEAFF.

This clone was counted between two and nine times. This chain joins TRBV12-5 and TRBJ1-5; D uncertain. Trimming took 6 bases from V and 9 from J, leaving 9 bases between them. The CDR3 covers 11 residues. The V gene's germline CDR1 is LGHNT and CDR2 FRNRAP. CDR3 nucleotides: TGTGCTAGTGGCCCTTTTTTGCCCCAGCATTTT. It yields the protein CASGPFLPQHF.

V gene TRBV25-1 combines with J gene TRBJ1-5, with 9 bases fitting TRBD1. The V gene's germline CDR1 is MGHDK and CDR2 SYGVNS. The CDR3 extends over 17 amino acids. Losses at the gene ends were 3 bases for V and 7 bases for J; bases not matched to a gene: 13. Here the CDR3 DNA reads TGTGCCAGCAGTGACGGACGACCGGGACAGGGCGGGCAGCCCCAGCATTTT. Encoded protein: CASSDGRPGQGGQPQHF.

This rearrangement joins TRBV24-1 to TRBJ2-3; D unresolved. The germline V gene encodes CDR1 KGHDR and CDR2 SFDVKD. V gave up 2 bases and J gave up 3 bases, with 5 bases separating them. This CDR3 is built from 13 residues. This chain's CDR3 is CATSDSHTDTQYF. CDR3 nucleotide sequence: TGTGCCACCAGTGATTCCCATACAGATACGCAGTATTTT.

This sequence joins TRBV29-1 and TRBJ2-2; 8 bases are shared with TRBD1. Germline CDR1 reads SQVTM; CDR2 reads ANQGSEA. The J segment lost 0 bases and the V segment lost 2 bases, leaving 2 bases of the junction unmatched. The CDR3 covers 15 residues. Written as DNA, the CDR3 is TGCAGCGTTGAATCGGGACAGGCGAACACCGGGGAGCTGTTTTTT. This sequence encodes CSVESGQANTGELFF.

The CDR3, as DNA: TGTGCCAGCAGCTTCGACAGGGACGTTTATGGCTACACCTTC. Its protein product is CASSFDRDVYGYTF. This chain connects TRBV7-9 to TRBJ1-2, with 7 bases identical to TRBD1. This CDR3 region has 14 residues. Germline V gives CDR1 SEHNR, CDR2 FQNEAQ (reference sequence). V shed 3 bases and J 5 bases; nucleotides not matched to a gene: 6.

This chain connects TRBV4-3 to TRBJ1-2; possibly TRBD1 for D (6 bases). The CDR3 is 15 residues long. The germline V gene encodes CDR1 LGHNA and CDR2 YSLEER. V shed 0 bases and J shed 4 bases, with 12 bases lying between them. This CDR3 is CASSQESGAVYGYTF. DNA for the CDR3: TGCGCCAGCAGCCAAGAATCAGGGGCCGTCTATGGCTACACCTTC.

The chain uses TRBV29-1 and TRBJ1-1; 8 positions match TRBD1. The CDR3 is made up of 13 amino acids. V trimming: 6 bases; J trimming: 4 bases; junction bases outside the gene matches: 7. Germline assignment: CDR1 SQVTM and CDR2 ANQGSEA. CDR3 sequence (DNA): TGCAGCGTGGTTCGGACAGGGACCACTGAAGCTTTCTTT. This translates into CSVVRTGTTEAFF. Combining the CDR3 with reference TRBV29-1 and TRBJ1-1 gives the whole variable domain SAVISQKPSRDICQRGTSLTIQCQVDSQVTMMFWYRQQPGQSLTLIATANQGSEATYESGFVIDKFPISRPNLTFSTLTVSNMSPEDSSIYLCSVVRTGTTEAFFGQGTRLTVV.

The chain combines TRBV3-1 (or the pseudogene TRBV3-2) with TRBJ1-1, with 8 positions matching TRBD1. The ends lost 4 bases at V and 11 bases at J; junction bases unmatched: 12. Germline V gene sequence: CDR1 LGHDT, CDR2 YNNKEL (reference sequence). This CDR3 has 14 amino acids. The chain's CDR3 is CASSPRTGQVDAFF. The CDR3 coding sequence is TGTGCCAGCAGCCCGAGGACAGGGCAGGTGGACGCTTTCTTT.

The chain carries TRBV18 and TRBJ1-5, with a weak D call TRBD1 (5 bases). Germline values: CDR1 KGHSH, CDR2 LQKENI. V lost 1 base and J lost 4, with 5 bases in between. The CDR3 is made up of 13 amino acids. The CDR3 bases are TGTGCCAGCTCACCACAGGGGAATCAGCCCCAGCATTTT. Translated: CASSPQGNQPQHF.

This chain uses TRBV30 with TRBJ1-6; 8 bases fit TRBD1. After removal of 5 bases from V and 5 bases from J, the junction contained 23 bases not matched to a gene. Germline CDR1 is GTSNPN and CDR2 is SVGIG (reference sequence). This CDR3 has 20 residues. In DNA form, the CDR3 reads TGTGCCTGGTCAATTACAGGGGGTAATAGAGATCGTGCGAATAATTCACCCCTCCACTTT. It translates to CAWSITGGNRDRANNSPLHF.

This chain connects TRBV14 to TRBJ1-2; D uncertain. Trimming removed 4 bases from V and 0 bases from J, with 3 bases in between. Germline CDR1 reads SGHDN; CDR2 reads FVKESK. The CDR3 length is 12 residues. CDR3 bases: TGTGCCAGCAGCCCCGCTAACTATGGCTACACCTTC. Its protein product is CASSPANYGYTF.

The CDR3 DNA follows: TGCGCCAGCAGTGAGCCGGGACAGGCCCAAGAGACCCAGTACTTC. Translated: CASSEPGQAQETQYF. The rearrangement uses TRBV10-1 and TRBJ2-5; 8 positions agree with TRBD1. This CDR3 region has 15 residues. Germline assignment: CDR1 WNHNN and CDR2 SYGVQD (reference sequence). V lost 2 bases, J lost 1 base, and 3 bases stayed unmatched.

The chain links TRBV11-2 to TRBJ2-3; 8 nucleotides agree with TRBD1. The junction had 3 bases not matched to a gene; V was cut back by 2 bases and J by 2 bases. CDR3 size: 15 residues. CDR1 and CDR2 from the germline V gene are SGHAT and FQNNGV. This chain's CDR3 is CASSLRTGSTDTQYF. The CDR3, as DNA: TGTGCCAGCAGCTTACGGACAGGGTCCACAGATACGCAGTATTTT.

The chain recombines TRBV5-1 with TRBJ2-1, with 7 bases that match TRBD1. This CDR3 comprises 15 residues. V was clipped by 0 bases and J by 9 bases; unmatched bases: 9. Germline loops: CDR1 SGHRS, CDR2 YFSETQ. The CDR3 DNA is TGCGCCAGCAGCTTGGACAGGACAGGAACAAGTGAGCAGTTCTTC. It encodes CASSLDRTGTSEQFF.

The chain is built from TRBV3-1 (or the pseudogene TRBV3-2) and TRBJ2-4, with 7 nucleotides matching TRBD1. The CDR3 loop spans 14 amino acids. V was pared by 4 bases and J by 15 bases, with 15 bases of the junction left unmatched. The germline V gene encodes CDR1 LGHDT and CDR2 YNNKEL (reference sequence). CDR3 DNA: TGTGCCAGCAGCCCAGATGGGGACGTAGGGGACAGGTACTTC. Translating gives CASSPDGDVGDRYF.

The CDR3 loop is CASSIVLEYNEQFF. CDR3 nucleotides: TGTGCCAGTAGTATAGTCCTAGAGTACAATGAGCAGTTCTTC. This chain joins TRBV19 and TRBJ2-1; D is undetermined. The CDR3 contains 14 residues. Per germline, CDR1 LNHDA and CDR2 SQIVND (reference sequence). V shed 1 base and J shed 4 bases, with 8 bases lying between them.

The rearrangement joins TRBV10-2 to TRBJ2-7; D remains ambiguous. Germline values: CDR1 WSHSY, CDR2 SAAADI. Trimming pared 3 bases from V and 3 bases from J, leaving 6 bases between. This CDR3 comprises 12 residues. Written as DNA, the CDR3 is TGCGCCAGCAGTGACCTAAGCTACGAGCAGTACTTC. Translated: CASSDLSYEQYF.